The TCR beta chain described here comes from a study of T-cell reconstitution after alpha-beta-depleted transplantation in children. Study results and limitations: Newly made T cells mostly supplied T-cell counts and diversity one year after transplant. Several hundred expanded graft clones reportedly supplied alpha-beta T cells about two months after transplant. TCRbeta diversity was high at day 60 in some patients (a result of surviving recipient T cells and thymic progenitors).

Germline V CDR1 and CDR2: DFQATT, SNEGSKA (reference sequence). The CDR3 has 18 residues. Unmatched junction bases numbered 14, after V lost 0 bases and J lost 5 bases. The sample holds a few counts of this clonotype. Its antigen remains unknown. Preparation of the TCRbeta library used unique molecular identifiers. In TCRdb, the PCR reads were re-called with MiXCR into one record per CDR3 protein. This repertoire shows some 110,000 distinct CDR3 sequences, 10% found once; its top ten account for 30% to 35%. The source was PBMCs, collected before TCRalphabeta/CD19-depleted stem cell transplant. The receptor comes from a boy between 2 and 10 years old with acute lymphoblastic leukemia, due to receive a stem cell transplant. V gene TRBV20-1 combines with J gene TRBJ2-1, with 9 nucleotides matching TRBD2. The CDR3: CSARDPKGGGRADNEQFF. CDR3 nucleotides: TGCAGTGCTAGAGATCCGAAGGGGGGCGGGAGGGCCGACAATGAGCAGTTCTTC.